This T cell receptor (beta chain) is drawn from a study of monozygotic twins with cystic fibrosis. Study-level background: With roughly 16 PCR cycles, barcoded libraries came from about 2.9 micrograms of fragmented DNA. Study-wide results and caveats: J usage was most co-twin-similar in 8 of 16 pairs, V in 13. Low clonality (median about 0.0095) suggested a mostly naive repertoire.

Per the germline V gene, CDR1 is SGDLS and CDR2 is YYNGEE. This CDR3 contains 14 residues. Trimming cost V 3 bases and J 5 bases; bases outside gene matches: 7. Of note for this clone: Its specificity is unknown.

Using immunoSEQ multiplex PCR, the repertoire was profiled, and TCRdb retains in-frame clones only, with some absent. This table has about 20,000 clones, approximately 96% appearing once. Input material: blood. The chain employs TRBV9 and TRBJ2-7; 8 bases map to TRBD1. This TCR derives from a girl aged 2-10 years with cystic fibrosis. The CDR3 spells CASSAIGTGDEQYF. CDR3 DNA: TGTGCCAGCAGCGCTATAGGGACAGGCGACGAGCAGTACTTC.